Listed here are 23 T cell receptor beta chains from one sample, sequenced in a study of shared clonotypes between healthy human individuals. Sequencing was performed with immunoSEQ multiplex PCR; in TCRdb, only in-frame clones are kept and a portion is missing. The sample yields some 1,400,000 clones, around 95% seen once. The sample comprised naive CD4+ T cells sorted from blood. Subset reported: CD45RA+ positively selected. The receptors shown here come from a man aged 30 to 45 in good health.

The chain combines TRBV28 with TRBJ2-2; D may match TRBD1 or TRBD2 (6 bases each). V lost 4 bases and J lost 4, with 13 bases in between. Germline V gene data show CDR1 as MDHEN and CDR2 as SYDVKM. There are 15 residues in the CDR3. The CDR3 loop is CASSSFRGLTGELFF. In DNA form, the CDR3 reads TGTGCCAGCAGTTCCTTCAGGGGACTCACCGGGGAGCTGTTTTTT.

Details on this clone: Sequence at one end of the junction differs from germline and may be a read error. The genes are TRBV18 and TRBJ2-2; TRBD1 might be the D (6 bases). Germline CDR1 is KGHSH and CDR2 is LQKENI. The CDR3 length is 18 residues. This CDR3 is CASSPPFGRGSYTGELFF. The CDR3 DNA sequence: TGTGCCAGCTCCCCACCTTTCGGCAGGGGATCTTACACCGGGGAGCTGTTTTTT.

The J gene is TRBJ2-1, the V gene TRBV6-1; D unresolved. The CDR3 loop spans 10 amino acids. Between the trimmed V and J ends, which lost 3 bases and 15 bases, there was a span of 9 bases. Germline V gene data show CDR1 as MNHNS and CDR2 as SASEGT. CDR3 amino acids: CASSDLKRFF. DNA for the CDR3: TGTGCCAGCAGTGATCTAAAAAGGTTCTTC.

The V call is TRBV5-1, the J call TRBJ2-3; 9 bases are shared with TRBD1. The V gene end was trimmed by 4 bases and the J gene end by 7 bases; junction bases not matched to a gene: 7. Germline values: CDR1 SGHRS, CDR2 YFSETQ. CDR3 length: 14 residues. This CDR3 is CASSRTGAGYTQYF. CDR3 coding DNA: TGCGCCAGCAGCCGGACAGGGGCCGGCTATACGCAGTATTTT. The whole variable domain, filled in from reference TRBV5-1 and TRBJ2-3, reads KAGVTQTPRYLIKTRGQQVTLSCSPISGHRSVSWYQQTPGQGLQFLFEYFSETQRNKGNFPGRFSGRQFSNSRSEMNVSTLELGDSALYLCASSRTGAGYTQYFGPGTRLTVL.

The chain combines TRBV29-1 with TRBJ2-7; 12 bases agree with TRBD2. The V and J ends lost 3 bases and 6 bases, in that order; junction bases with no gene match: 6. Germline CDR1 is SQVTM and CDR2 is ANQGSEA. The CDR3 length is 14 residues. The chain's CDR3 is CSVDRLAGAGEQYF. DNA of the CDR3: TGCAGCGTTGACCGACTAGCGGGAGCAGGCGAGCAGTACTTC.

The rearrangement joins TRBV5-1 to TRBJ1-1; no clear D gene. Germline CDR1 and CDR2: SGHRS and YFSETQ. The V end lost 4 bases, the J end lost 2 bases, and 18 bases lay between the germline ends. CDR3 size: 16 residues. Here the CDR3 DNA reads TGCGCCAGCAGCCTGCTGGCAACCCCATCCAACACTGAAGCTTTCTTT. Encoded protein: CASSLLATPSNTEAFF.

This clone has a single count. The chain combines TRBV7-8 with TRBJ2-2; the D is unclear. This CDR3 contains 14 residues. Trimming took 1 base from V and 1 from J, leaving 4 bases between them. CDR1 is SGHVS and CDR2 is FQNEAQ in the germline V gene. The CDR3 coding sequence is TGTGCCAGCAGCTTAGGATGGAACACCGGGGAGCTGTTTTTT. This encodes CASSLGWNTGELFF.

CDR3 sequence (DNA): TGTGCCAGTAGTATCCGCTTGCTACCGAGGGGGAAGAAAACCCAGTACTTC. Translating gives CASSIRLLPRGKKTQYF. This chain uses TRBV19 with TRBJ2-5; TRBD1 is a possible D gene (6 bases). Germline CDR1 LNHDA, CDR2 SQIVND (reference sequence). Trimming stripped 3 bases from V and 8 bases from J, with 25 bases between. This CDR3 is 17 amino acids long.

In the case of this clone: Other DNA sequences in this sample translate to the same CDR3. The genes are TRBV28 and TRBJ2-7; D call uncertain. The CDR3 covers 11 residues. V lost 9 bases, J lost 6 bases, and 12 bases lay in between. CDR1 is MDHEN and CDR2 is SYDVKM in the germline V gene. CDR3 nucleotide sequence: TGTGCCAGTAGAGAAGTGGGCGAGCAGTACTTC. It codes for CASREVGEQYF.

The rearrangement links TRBV10-2 to TRBJ2-2, with 10 positions matching TRBD1. V trimming: 5 bases; J trimming: 3 bases; junction bases outside the gene matches: 6. Per germline, CDR1 WSHSY and CDR2 SAAADI. The CDR3 is 16 residues long. The chain's CDR3 is CASSPRTGGDTGELFF. CDR3 nucleotides: TGCGCCAGCAGTCCTCGGACAGGGGGGGACACCGGGGAGCTGTTTTTT.

The chain is built from TRBV5-1 and TRBJ2-2, with no clear D. Germline values: CDR1 SGHRS, CDR2 YFSETQ. V was shortened by 6 bases and J by 1 base, with 13 bases between the two germline ends. This CDR3 has 15 amino acids. Here the CDR3 DNA reads TGCGCCAGCACCCTGACCCTGGGGAACACCGGGGAGCTGTTTTTT. As protein: CASTLTLGNTGELFF.

CDR3 in amino acids: CASSYRDRGHEQYF. Written as DNA, the CDR3 is TGTGCCAGCAGCTACCGGGACAGGGGTCACGAGCAGTACTTC. This chain uses TRBV7-8 with TRBJ2-7; 10 bases are shared with TRBD1. The V gene end was trimmed by 4 bases and the J gene end by 5 bases; junction bases not matched to a gene: 5. CDR3 size: 14 residues. Germline CDR1 is SGHVS and CDR2 is FQNEAQ.

The CDR3 spells CATSQETPAGANVLTF. The CDR3 DNA sequence: TGTGCCACTTCACAGGAAACTCCCGCTGGGGCCAACGTCCTGACTTTC. The chain uses TRBV30 and TRBJ2-6, with D perhaps matching TRBD1 (5 bases). V was cut by 8 bases and J by 2 bases, with 19 bases left in between. The CDR3 is made up of 16 amino acids. CDR1 and CDR2 (germline): GTSNPN, SVGIG (reference sequence).

The V call is TRBV28, the J call TRBJ2-5; 9 bases match TRBD1. With V trimmed by 10 bases and J by 5 bases, 8 bases remained unmatched. Germline-derived CDR1 and CDR2 are MDHEN and SYDVKM. This CDR3 is built from 13 residues. The CDR3 region is CATSTGGSETQYF. The CDR3 nucleotides read TGTGCCACCTCGACAGGGGGATCGGAGACCCAGTACTTC.

To note about this clone: Other DNA variants within this sample encode the same CDR3. The J gene is TRBJ2-5, the V gene TRBV5-1; no definite D call. V was shortened by 2 bases and J by 5 bases, with 10 bases between the two germline ends. The CDR3 runs 13 residues. Germline assignment: CDR1 SGHRS and CDR2 YFSETQ. Here the CDR3 DNA reads TGCGCCAGCAGCTTTACAGTTCAGGAGACCCAGTACTTC. Translating gives CASSFTVQETQYF.

This rearrangement joins TRBV4-1 to TRBJ2-3; 8 positions agree with TRBD2. This CDR3 contains 16 residues. Germline CDR1 MGHRA, CDR2 YSYEKL. Trimming at V came to 4 bases and at J to 2 bases, leaving 8 bases not matched to a gene. CDR3 coding DNA: TGCGCCAGCAGCCCGGGGGGGGCCTATAACACAGATACGCAGTATTTT. Encoded protein: CASSPGGAYNTDTQYF.

The chain employs TRBV4-2 and TRBJ1-2; a possible D gene is TRBD1 (5 bases). The CDR3 is 15 residues long. V shed 4 bases and J shed 2 bases, with 14 bases lying between them. Looked up from germline, CDR1 is LGHNA and CDR2 is YNFKEQ. The CDR3 DNA is TGTGCCAGCAGCCGAGGGGCCCTTCAAAACTATGGCTACACCTTC. As protein: CASSRGALQNYGYTF.

V is TRBV7-9 and J is TRBJ2-3, with TRBD1 matching 12 bases. This CDR3 comprises 17 residues. Germline V CDR1 and CDR2: SEHNR, FQNEAQ (reference sequence). V lost 2 bases and J lost 5; bases outside the gene matches: 8. The CDR3 loop is CASSLRAGQGAGDTQYF. CDR3 bases: TGTGCCAGCAGCTTAAGAGCGGGACAGGGGGCAGGAGATACGCAGTATTTT.

For this clone: Germline and junction disagree at one end, which may indicate a read error. The chain is built from TRBV20-1 and TRBJ2-7; D unresolved. Germline loops: CDR1 DFQATT, CDR2 SNEGSKA (reference sequence). The CDR3 sequence is 11 residues long. CDR3 in DNA: TGCAGTGCGAGAGGCAAACCCGAGCAGTACTTC. Its translation is CSARGKPEQYF.

This rearrangement joins TRBV7-2 to TRBJ2-1; D gene ambiguous. The V gene lost 1 base and the J gene lost 7 bases, with 14 bases spanning the gap. The CDR3 has 15 amino acids. Looked up from germline, CDR1 is SGHTA and CDR2 is FQGNSA. CDR3 protein: CASSLDARRPNEQFF. CDR3 nucleotides: TGTGCCAGCAGCTTAGACGCACGTCGTCCGAATGAGCAGTTCTTC.

This clone was recorded once. J is TRBJ2-1 and V is TRBV11-3; 14 bases are shared with TRBD2. Germline CDR1 reads SGHNT; CDR2 reads YENEEA. Trimming cost V 0 bases and J 8 bases; bases outside gene matches: 6. The CDR3 contains 17 residues. In DNA, the CDR3 is TGTGCCAGCAGCTTAGAGGGGACTAGCGGGAGTTTGTATGAGCAGTTCTTC. Its protein is CASSLEGTSGSLYEQFF.

This chain joins TRBV4-1 and TRBJ2-1; 10 nucleotides line up with TRBD1. From germline, CDR1 is MGHRA and CDR2 YSYEKL. V lost 4 bases, J lost 8 bases, and 11 bases stayed unmatched. The CDR3 sequence is 16 residues long. The CDR3 loop reads CASSPTQRQGAYEQFF. For the CDR3, the DNA is TGCGCCAGCAGCCCAACACAAAGACAGGGGGCTTATGAGCAGTTCTTC.

The chain recombines TRBV11-2 with TRBJ2-7; the D gene is possibly TRBD1 (5 bases). There are 15 residues in the CDR3. Deletions cut 1 base from V and 3 bases from J, with 13 bases between. In germline, CDR1 is SGHAT, CDR2 FQNNGV. The CDR3 DNA is TGTGCCAGCAGCTTAGGTGTTCAGGGCGGCTACGAGCAGTACTTC. It specifies CASSLGVQGGYEQYF.